Listed below are T cell receptor beta chains from one sample, sequenced in a study of identical twins. TCRdb ran MiXCR on the 5' RACE reads and lists one entry per CDR3 protein. The sample comprises hundreds of thousands of distinct CDR3 sequences, about 20% of which are singletons, and roughly 4% rests with the top ten. These sequences were also reported in another study, on T cells expressing NK-cell markers.

The sequencing sample was made of PBMCs. Receptors were obtained from a woman aged 18-29 years in good health. The conserved cysteine and the conserved F or W are not part of the CDR3 here. Each record gives: CDR3 protein, V gene, J gene.

CDR3 protein: ATSRDVDGENIQY
V gene: TRBV15
J gene: TRBJ2-4

CDR3 protein: ASSLQEKLYEQY
V gene: TRBV12-3/TRBV12-4
J gene: TRBJ2-7

CDR3 protein: ASSFNRRGWDGAEAF
V gene: TRBV12-3/TRBV12-4
J gene: TRBJ1-1

CDR3 protein: AISESVAGGIDIQY
V gene: TRBV10-3
J gene: TRBJ2-4

CDR3 protein: ASSPGQTQH
V gene: TRBV12-3/TRBV12-4
J gene: TRBJ1-5

CDR3 protein: ASSLTGGDTQY
V gene: TRBV13
J gene: TRBJ2-3

CDR3 protein: ASSYSRRTSGNYEQY
V gene: TRBV6-2/TRBV6-3
J gene: TRBJ2-7

CDR3 protein: ALGWRPDTQY
V gene: TRBV10-3
J gene: TRBJ2-3

CDR3 protein: ASSHPTGGNSPLH
V gene: TRBV12-3/TRBV12-4
J gene: TRBJ1-6

CDR3 protein: ASSITRMNTEAF
V gene: TRBV2
J gene: TRBJ1-1

CDR3 protein: AWSESTVYGYT
V gene: TRBV30
J gene: TRBJ1-2

CDR3 protein: SARAPLAGDEQY
V gene: TRBV20-1
J gene: TRBJ2-7

CDR3 protein: ASSLVPTGFGTSGNPDTQY
V gene: TRBV5-1
J gene: TRBJ2-3

CDR3 protein: ASSVTVAGGQARDTQY
V gene: TRBV9
J gene: TRBJ2-3

CDR3 protein: SARRTSGDYEQY
V gene: TRBV20-1
J gene: TRBJ2-7

CDR3 protein: ASSLQGAGYEQY
V gene: TRBV27
J gene: TRBJ2-7

CDR3 protein: ASSLREPGYEQY
V gene: TRBV7-2
J gene: TRBJ2-7

CDR3 protein: SVLPRGHSLISNEQF
V gene: TRBV29-1
J gene: TRBJ2-1

CDR3 protein: SARDLSRASGGPNEQF
V gene: TRBV20-1
J gene: TRBJ2-1

CDR3 protein: SATPVGGGEQY
V gene: TRBV29-1
J gene: TRBJ2-7

CDR3 protein: ASSFSRSSYEQY
V gene: TRBV5-5
J gene: TRBJ2-7

CDR3 protein: ASSFRGAAGNTIY
V gene: TRBV6-5
J gene: TRBJ1-3

CDR3 protein: ASSLGGTGGDGYT
V gene: TRBV7-2
J gene: TRBJ1-2

CDR3 protein: ASSSRDRGSEQF
V gene: TRBV12-3/TRBV12-4
J gene: TRBJ2-1

CDR3 protein: ASSLGTRRGDTQY
V gene: TRBV14
J gene: TRBJ2-3

CDR3 protein: SASMGTGTEAF
V gene: TRBV20-1
J gene: TRBJ1-1

CDR3 protein: AISESQANTGELF
V gene: TRBV10-3
J gene: TRBJ2-2

CDR3 protein: ASSDRVGTEAF
V gene: TRBV12-3/TRBV12-4
J gene: TRBJ1-1

CDR3 protein: ASSWLAGYTDTQY
V gene: TRBV6-5
J gene: TRBJ2-3

CDR3 protein: ASSHGHSTNEKLF
V gene: TRBV12-3/TRBV12-4
J gene: TRBJ1-4

CDR3 protein: ASSLSQGAPYEQY
V gene: TRBV7-3
J gene: TRBJ2-7

CDR3 protein: ASRPQTSYNEQF
V gene: TRBV5-1
J gene: TRBJ2-1

CDR3 protein: ASSPYRAGTEAF
V gene: TRBV5-5
J gene: TRBJ1-1

CDR3 protein: SASISGSTTDTQY
V gene: TRBV20-1
J gene: TRBJ2-3

CDR3 protein: ASSLVAIQRGGLWAGELF
V gene: TRBV7-8
J gene: TRBJ2-2

CDR3 protein: ASRRAGPTGELF
V gene: TRBV6-2/TRBV6-3
J gene: TRBJ2-2

CDR3 protein: ASSLAATSNYGYT
V gene: TRBV5-1
J gene: TRBJ1-2

CDR3 protein: ASKGTGGSRAEAF
V gene: TRBV5-1
J gene: TRBJ1-1

CDR3 protein: ASSPTGNYGYT
V gene: TRBV12-3/TRBV12-4
J gene: TRBJ1-2

CDR3 protein: ASSNPTKGNMGQY
V gene: TRBV19
J gene: TRBJ2-3

CDR3 protein: ASSVAQSEQY
V gene: TRBV9
J gene: TRBJ2-7

CDR3 protein: ASSYLAGGPNEQF
V gene: TRBV6-5
J gene: TRBJ2-1

CDR3 protein: ASSLQGAGGYT
V gene: TRBV6-1
J gene: TRBJ1-2

CDR3 protein: SARVGGRLNTEAF
V gene: TRBV20-1
J gene: TRBJ1-1

CDR3 protein: ASRGQGSGYT
V gene: TRBV12-3/TRBV12-4
J gene: TRBJ1-2

CDR3 protein: ASSFQGVYNEQF
V gene: TRBV6-5
J gene: TRBJ2-1

CDR3 protein: ASSPYSRGGFDEQY
V gene: TRBV18
J gene: TRBJ2-7

CDR3 protein: STKTPGETQY
V gene: TRBV20-1
J gene: TRBJ2-5

CDR3 protein: ASSYVGGRPTQY
V gene: TRBV6-5
J gene: TRBJ2-3

CDR3 protein: ASSLASGMTYNEQF
V gene: TRBV7-2
J gene: TRBJ2-1

CDR3 protein: ASNGGAEGANVLT
V gene: TRBV11-3
J gene: TRBJ2-6

CDR3 protein: SVNKRGGVYNEQF
V gene: TRBV29-1
J gene: TRBJ2-1

CDR3 protein: SALVPDTQY
V gene: TRBV20-1
J gene: TRBJ2-3

CDR3 protein: ASSPGYLAGIPSTDTQY
V gene: TRBV5-1
J gene: TRBJ2-3

CDR3 protein: ASALGQGDEQY
V gene: TRBV12-5
J gene: TRBJ2-7

CDR3 protein: SVDGTGEGYT
V gene: TRBV29-1
J gene: TRBJ1-2

CDR3 protein: ASRREGSSYEQY
V gene: TRBV6-1
J gene: TRBJ2-7

CDR3 protein: ASSPLGTPLDTQY
V gene: TRBV4-3
J gene: TRBJ2-3

CDR3 protein: SVEGGRETEAF
V gene: TRBV29-1
J gene: TRBJ1-1